Included here is one T cell receptor (beta chain) sequence, with context. These data come from a study of healthy donors' naive CD4 and CD8 T cells. Each TCR library used about 500 ng of total RNA and a linear amplification protocol. Original analysis: Some 77,000 TCR alpha transcripts were sequenced from four or five healthy donors. TCRdb ran MiXCR on the reads and lists one entry per CDR3 protein. The V and J calls were determined by TCRdb, not by the authors. The sample consists of 150,000 to 200,000 distinct CDR3 sequences, 65% to 80% of them appearing once. CDR1 and CDR2 (germline): SQVTM, ANQGSEA. Trimming took off 5 bases at V and 7 bases at J, with 21 bases between the two ends. The CDR3 loop spans 14 amino acids.

The sample consisted of naive CD4+ and CD8+ T cells sorted from blood, pooled from several donors. This TCR was recovered from a pool of human donors in good health; the sample pools cells from several healthy donors. The chain joins TRBV29-1 to TRBJ2-7; perhaps TRBD2 as D (7 bases). CDR3 protein: CSVRASRGGDEQYF. The CDR3 DNA is TGCAGCGTTCGGGCGTCCCGCGGGGGCGATGAGCAGTACTTC.